Below are 30 T cell receptor beta chains sequenced from a single sample in a study of T cell responses to AZD1222 COVID-19 vaccine. Method: immunoSEQ multiplex PCR; TCRdb's copy keeps in-frame clones and lacks some. Here the sample spans 84,000 or so clones, nearly 90% being singletons. Sequencing used peripheral blood, obtained on day 0 of AZD1222 vaccination. Receptor source: an adult in good health.

The gene calls are TRBV18 and TRBJ2-3, with TRBD1 as a possible D gene (6 bases). The CDR3 is 15 amino acids. The V gene's germline CDR1 is KGHSH and CDR2 LQKENI. V gave up 2 bases and J gave up 1 base, with 10 bases separating them. CDR3 nucleotide sequence: TGTGCCAGCTCACCAGGGGGCGCCGGCACAGATACGCAGTATTTT. Translation gives CASSPGGAGTDTQYF.

V gene TRBV28 combines with J gene TRBJ1-4; D gene ambiguous. CDR3 size: 11 residues. Germline CDR1 is MDHEN and CDR2 is SYDVKM. V shed 3 bases and J shed 6 bases, with 2 bases lying between them. CDR3 amino acids: CASSLDEKLFF. In DNA, the CDR3 is TGTGCCAGCAGTTTGGATGAAAAACTGTTTTTT. Based on the CDR3 plus reference TRBV28 and TRBJ1-4, the full variable domain is DVKVTQSSRYLVKRTGEKVFLECVQDMDHENMFWYRQDPGLGLRLIYFSYDVKMKEKGDIPEGYSVSREKKERFSLILESASTNQTSMYLCASSLDEKLFFGSGTQLSVL.

V and J are TRBV2 and TRBJ2-1; D is undetermined. This CDR3 comprises 14 residues. V was clipped by 11 bases and J by 5 bases, with 19 bases between them. The V gene's germline CDR1 is SNHLY and CDR2 FYNNEI. CDR3 in DNA: TGTGCCGGGATGGACCCTACGAAAAACAATGAGCAGTTCTTC. This encodes CAGMDPTKNNEQFF.

V and J are TRBV7-2 and TRBJ1-6; D unclear. Trimming stripped 6 bases from V and 2 bases from J, with 11 bases between. The length of the CDR3 is 15 residues. Germline V gene lookup returns CDR1 SGHTA and CDR2 FQGNSA. Written as DNA, the CDR3 is TGTGCCAGCAGGGGGAGCGGGACCTATAATTCACCCCTCCACTTT. This codes for CASRGSGTYNSPLHF.

This clone was found a few times. The chain links TRBV29-1 to TRBJ2-7; D is unclear. The length of the CDR3 is 14 residues. Germline V lookup: CDR1 SQVTM, CDR2 ANQGSEA. V gave up 5 bases and J gave up 0 bases, with 14 bases separating them. For the CDR3, the DNA is TGCAGCGTTCGCAGACACGCTGACTCCTACGAGCAGTACTTC. Its protein is CSVRRHADSYEQYF.

The V call is TRBV7-6, the J call TRBJ1-3; D perhaps matches TRBD1 (5 bases). With 5 bases removed from V and 1 base from J, the gap between germline ends came to 21 bases. The CDR3 is 18 amino acids. Germline V gene sequence: CDR1 SGHVS, CDR2 FNYEAQ. The CDR3, as DNA: TGTGCCAGCAGCCTTTTAGCCCCCGGGGGTGCTTCTGGAAACACCATATATTTT. Translation gives CASSLLAPGGASGNTIYF.

The genes are TRBV19 and TRBJ1-2; D uncertain. Germline V gene sequence: CDR1 LNHDA, CDR2 SQIVND (reference sequence). The CDR3 length is 13 residues. The germline V and J ends were trimmed by 3 bases and 4 bases, with 9 bases remaining between them. Here the CDR3 reads CASSIQDIYGYTF. The CDR3 DNA is TGTGCCAGTAGTATTCAAGACATCTATGGCTACACCTTC.

The rearrangement joins TRBV12-5 to TRBJ2-2; no clear D. Germline V gene data show CDR1 as LGHNT and CDR2 as FRNRAP. CDR3 length equals 13 residues. Trimming stripped 1 base from V and 2 bases from J, with 2 bases between. CDR3 bases: TGTGCTAGTGGTTTGGGAAACACCGGGGAGCTGTTTTTT. It is translated as CASGLGNTGELFF.

This clone was seen only a few times. This sequence joins TRBV19 and TRBJ2-5; 7 bases are a match to TRBD2. V dropped 6 bases and J dropped 7; count of bases not matched to a gene: 14. This CDR3 is built from 15 residues. Germline assignment: CDR1 LNHDA and CDR2 SQIVND (reference sequence). CDR3 DNA: TGTGCCAGTAGACCGATAGGATCTCAGCGGGGGACCCAGTACTTC. As protein: CASRPIGSQRGTQYF.

The chain has TRBV7-2 and TRBJ1-1; D call uncertain. Germline V gene lookup returns CDR1 SGHTA and CDR2 FQGNSA. Trimming left V 5 bases short and J 5 bases short, with 9 bases between. The CDR3 runs 12 residues. CDR3: CASSVLRTEAFF. Written as DNA, the CDR3 is TGTGCCAGCAGCGTCCTCCGAACTGAAGCTTTCTTT.

The J gene is TRBJ2-7, the V gene TRBV5-1, with 8 bases identical to TRBD1. The V and J ends lost 6 bases and 1 base, in that order; junction bases with no gene match: 3. The CDR3 is 13 amino acids. Germline V CDR1 and CDR2: SGHRS, YFSETQ. The CDR3 is CASTRTGSYEQYF. The CDR3 DNA reads TGCGCCAGCACCCGGACAGGGTCCTACGAGCAGTACTTC. The entire variable domain, with the rest obtained from reference TRBV5-1 and TRBJ2-7, is as follows: KAGVTQTPRYLIKTRGQQVTLSCSPISGHRSVSWYQQTPGQGLQFLFEYFSETQRNKGNFPGRFSGRQFSNSRSEMNVSTLELGDSALYLCASTRTGSYEQYFGPGTRLTVT.

Remarks on this clone: Other DNA sequences in the sample encode the same CDR3. V usage is TRBV5-1 and J usage is TRBJ2-1; the match to TRBD2 covers 8 bases. Germline V gene data show CDR1 as SGHRS and CDR2 as YFSETQ. The CDR3 spans 13 residues. V trimming: 5 bases; J trimming: 7 bases; junction bases outside the gene matches: 5. Here the CDR3 reads CASRLAGGNEQFF. The CDR3 coding sequence is TGCGCCAGCAGGCTAGCGGGCGGTAATGAGCAGTTCTTC.

This clone appeared a single time. The V gene is TRBV5-8, the J gene TRBJ2-3; D is possibly TRBD2 (6 bases). There are 17 residues in the CDR3. V lost 4 bases to trimming and J lost 0 bases, with 18 bases between them. CDR1 is SGHTS, CDR2 YDEGEE, per germline. CDR3 protein: CASSRGLLETSTDTQYF. The CDR3 DNA sequence: TGTGCCAGCAGCAGGGGACTGCTGGAAACTAGCACAGATACGCAGTATTTT.

This chain connects TRBV6-6 to TRBJ1-2; perhaps TRBD1 as D (6 bases). Germline CDR1 reads MNHNY; CDR2 reads SVGAGI (reference sequence). V lost 5 bases to trimming and J lost 4 bases, with 20 bases between them. This CDR3 has 16 amino acids. The CDR3 is CASSSLGQTAPYGYTF. CDR3 nucleotides: TGTGCCAGCAGTAGTCTCGGACAGACAGCCCCCTATGGCTACACCTTC.

The CDR3 protein is CAMAGGEDTEAFF. The CDR3 region has the DNA TGTGCCATGGCCGGGGGGGAGGACACTGAAGCTTTCTTT. This chain uses TRBV10-3 with TRBJ1-1, with D possibly TRBD1 on 5 matching bases. Trimming cost V 9 bases and J 3 bases, with 14 bases left between them. The CDR3 length is 13 residues. The germline gives CDR1 ENHRY, CDR2 SYGVKD.

The CDR3 loop is CSVRTGVEQYF. CDR3 DNA sequence: TGCAGCGTCCGGACAGGGGTCGAGCAGTACTTC. V is TRBV29-1 and J is TRBJ2-7; 9 bases line up with TRBD1. V lost 6 bases to trimming and J lost 6 bases; unmatched junction nucleotides: 3. Germline loops: CDR1 SQVTM, CDR2 ANQGSEA. The CDR3 sequence is 11 residues long.

This clone appeared once. The chain joins TRBV18 to TRBJ2-5; no definite D call. Trimming pared 5 bases from V and 4 bases from J, leaving 11 bases between. CDR3 size: 13 residues. The germline gives CDR1 KGHSH, CDR2 LQKENI. CDR3 loop: CASSSGRIETQYF. The CDR3 bases are TGTGCCAGCTCATCCGGCCGGATAGAGACCCAGTACTTC.

This sequence joins TRBV19 and TRBJ1-1; possible D gene TRBD1, 5 bases. Germline lookup yields CDR1 LNHDA and CDR2 SQIVND (reference sequence). This CDR3 spans 15 amino acids. V was pared by 7 bases and J by 2 bases, with 17 bases between. CDR3 nucleotides: TGTGCCAGTACGACGGACACTTTTTCCAACACTGAAGCTTTCTTT. Its translation: CASTTDTFSNTEAFF.

The chain combines TRBV6-4 with TRBJ1-3, with D unresolved. Germline V gene data show CDR1 as MRHNA and CDR2 as SNTAGT. The CDR3 length is 19 residues. Trimming pared 2 bases from V and 2 bases from J, leaving 22 bases between. The CDR3 protein is CASSDHWLSSNAAGNTIYF. The CDR3 coding sequence is TGTGCCAGCAGTGACCATTGGCTGAGTTCCAACGCGGCTGGAAACACCATATATTTT.

The J gene is TRBJ2-7, the V gene TRBV29-1, with TRBD1 as a possible D gene (6 bases). In germline, CDR1 is SQVTM, CDR2 ANQGSEA. This CDR3 is built from 19 residues. V lost 1 base to trimming and J lost 4 bases, with 29 bases between them. CDR3 residues: CSVEVMGIRGGLQGYEQYF. Here the CDR3 DNA reads TGCAGCGTTGAAGTGATGGGGATCCGAGGCGGGTTACAGGGTTACGAGCAGTACTTC.

V is TRBV29-1 and J is TRBJ2-3; 13 positions match TRBD2. Germline-derived CDR1 and CDR2 are SQVTM and ANQGSEA. The trim removed 5 bases at V and 4 bases at J, leaving 6 bases unmatched. The CDR3 runs 15 residues. DNA of the CDR3: TGCAGCGTTCGGACTAGCGGGAGAGGGGCAGATACGCAGTATTTT. Translating it yields CSVRTSGRGADTQYF.

This chain connects TRBV7-9 to TRBJ2-5, with D hard to call. This CDR3 comprises 13 residues. The germline CDR1 and CDR2 sequences are SEHNR and FQNEAQ (reference sequence). V was pared by 1 base and J by 3 bases, with 6 bases between. CDR3 nucleotides: TGTGCCAGCAGCTTAGACGGTGAAGAGACCCAGTACTTC. Translated, it gives CASSLDGEETQYF.

The chain employs TRBV30 and TRBJ2-5; TRBD2 matches at 10 bases. The CDR3 consists of 17 residues. J lost 0 bases, V lost 0 bases, and 7 bases had no gene match. CDR1 is GTSNPN and CDR2 is SVGIG in the germline V gene (reference sequence). In DNA, the CDR3 is TGTGCCTGGAGTGTACCCCGGACTAGCGGATACCAAGAGACCCAGTACTTC. This gives the protein CAWSVPRTSGYQETQYF.

The chain is built from TRBV2 and TRBJ1-1; 7 bases fit TRBD1. V gave up 5 bases and J gave up 8 bases; unmatched junction bases: 2. CDR1 is SNHLY, CDR2 FYNNEI, per germline. This CDR3 is built from 11 residues. CDR3 nucleotide sequence: TGTGCCAGCAGTCCGGACAGGGAAGCTTTCTTT. It yields the protein CASSPDREAFF.

The CDR3 here is CASSEDTVSYTF. The CDR3 DNA reads as TGTGCCAGCAGTGAGGACACAGTGAGCTACACCTTC. The genes are TRBV6-1 and TRBJ1-2; D possibly corresponds to TRBD1 (5 bases). Per the germline V gene, CDR1 is MNHNS and CDR2 is SASEGT. Trimming pared 3 bases from V and 9 bases from J, leaving 11 bases between. CDR3 length: 12 amino acids.

This rearrangement joins TRBV7-3 to TRBJ1-1; D gene uncertain. This CDR3 spans 13 amino acids. Trimming stripped 1 base from V and 0 bases from J, with 3 bases between. Germline V gene lookup returns CDR1 SGHTA and CDR2 FQGTGA. The DNA of the CDR3 is TGTGCCAGCAGCTTAAATGTGAACACTGAAGCTTTCTTT. Its translation: CASSLNVNTEAFF.

The CDR3 loop reads CASSFGLAGGTEQFF. The CDR3 coding sequence is TGCGCCAGCAGCTTCGGACTAGCGGGAGGAACTGAGCAGTTCTTC. V gene TRBV5-1 combines with J gene TRBJ2-1; 14 bases map to TRBD2. CDR1 is SGHRS and CDR2 is YFSETQ in the germline V gene. Losses at the gene ends were 2 bases for V and 9 bases for J; bases not matched to a gene: 4. This CDR3 is built from 15 residues.

This chain uses TRBV7-9 with TRBJ2-7; D is unclear. The CDR3 has 12 residues. Trimming removed 5 bases from V and 2 bases from J, with 7 bases in between. Germline CDR1 SEHNR, CDR2 FQNEAQ (reference sequence). The CDR3 here is CASSPKAYEQYF. For the CDR3, the DNA is TGTGCCAGCAGCCCCAAGGCCTACGAGCAGTACTTC.

The chain carries TRBV13 and TRBJ1-5; maybe TRBD1 (5 bases). In germline, CDR1 is PRHDT, CDR2 FYEKMQ (reference sequence). The CDR3 extends over 12 amino acids. Trimming cost V 5 bases and J 4 bases, with 6 bases left between them. The CDR3 is CASSGANQPQHF. DNA for the CDR3: TGTGCCAGCAGCGGGGCTAATCAGCCCCAGCATTTT. The whole variable domain, filled in from reference TRBV13 and TRBJ1-5, reads AAGVIQSPRHLIKEKRETATLKCYPIPRHDTVYWYQQGPGQDPQFLISFYEKMQSDKGSIPDRFSAQQFSDYHSELNMSSLELGDSALYFCASSGANQPQHFGDGTRLSIL.

The chain uses TRBV3-1 (or the pseudogene TRBV3-2) and TRBJ2-7; 9 bases line up with TRBD1. The CDR3 is made up of 16 amino acids. CDR1 is LGHDT, CDR2 YNNKEL, per germline (reference sequence). V was pared by 4 bases and J by 3 bases, with 10 bases of the junction left unmatched. The CDR3 DNA follows: TGTGCCAGCAGCCCTTCCGGACAGGGGATGGTCTACGAGCAGTACTTC. Translating gives CASSPSGQGMVYEQYF.